The 13 T cell receptor beta chains in this list originate from one sample, sequenced in a study of blood T cell repertoires in COVID-19. Here immunoSEQ multiplex PCR was the method, and the copy in TCRdb shows in-frame clones only, minus some. The sample yields some 200,000 clones, about 80% seen once. Sequences were obtained from PBMCs or T cells enriched from blood (not recorded which). Receptor source: a woman aged 35 to 49 with acute COVID-19.

The gene calls are TRBV5-1 and TRBJ2-2, with D possibly TRBD2 on 5 matching bases. The CDR3 consists of 16 residues. Germline V CDR1 and CDR2: SGHRS, YFSETQ. V was shortened by 6 bases and J by 2 bases, with 17 bases between the two germline ends. CDR3: CASTQEVSLNTGELFF. The DNA for the CDR3 is TGCGCCAGCACCCAGGAGGTCTCCCTAAACACCGGGGAGCTGTTTTTT.

In regard to this clone: The same CDR3 is also encoded by other DNA sequences in this sample. The chain carries TRBV27 and TRBJ2-7, with unresolved D. V lost 3 bases and J lost 0, with 6 bases in between. The CDR3 has 13 residues. CDR1 MNHEY and CDR2 SMNVEV come from the germline V gene (reference sequence). The CDR3 nucleotides read TGTGCCAGCAGTTTGGGCAACTCCTACGAGCAGTACTTC. Translated: CASSLGNSYEQYF.

This clone was detected many times. The chain joins TRBV2 to TRBJ2-7; tentatively, D is TRBD2 (5 bases). The V gene's germline CDR1 is SNHLY and CDR2 FYNNEI. The V and J ends lost 6 bases and 9 bases respectively, with 15 bases between them. The CDR3 runs 12 residues. CDR3 region: CASRGDYPRQYF. Here the CDR3 DNA reads TGTGCCAGCAGGGGAGACTACCCCAGGCAGTACTTC.

This clone was detected a few times. This chain joins TRBV6-5 and TRBJ1-2, with TRBD1 identical over 9 bases. Germline CDR1 and CDR2: MNHEY and SVGAGI. The CDR3 is 15 amino acids. Germline trimming cut 4 bases from V and 7 bases from J; bases unmatched to any gene: 10. The DNA for the CDR3 is TGTGCCAGCAGTTCCCGACCACAGGGGGCCGGTGGCTACACCTTC. Amino acids: CASSSRPQGAGGYTF.

The chain couples TRBV5-5 to TRBJ2-1; TRBD2 aligns across 14 bases. Germline V gives CDR1 SGHKS, CDR2 YYEKEE (reference sequence). The CDR3 runs to 20 residues. V dropped 4 bases and J dropped 0; count of bases not matched to a gene: 12. The CDR3 DNA is TGTGCCAGCAGCCCCGGGACTAGCGGGAGTCAGGCAATCTCCTACAATGAGCAGTTCTTC. It encodes CASSPGTSGSQAISYNEQFF.

V is TRBV5-6 and J is TRBJ1-3; the D gene is possibly TRBD1 (6 bases). The CDR3 loop spans 14 amino acids. Germline V CDR1 and CDR2: SGHDT, YYEEEE. V dropped 4 bases and J dropped 4 bases, with 12 bases sitting between them. CDR3 loop: CASSRRTVGNTIYF. As DNA, the CDR3 is TGTGCCAGCAGCCGCCGGACAGTAGGAAACACCATATATTTT.

The chain is built from TRBV25-1 and TRBJ2-2, with D maybe TRBD1 (7 bases). Trimming left V 2 bases short and J 5 bases short, with 18 bases between. The CDR3 runs to 17 residues. The germline CDR1 and CDR2 sequences are MGHDK and SYGVNS. The CDR3 region is CASSEPRTGAGTGELFF. DNA of the CDR3: TGTGCCAGCAGTGAACCCCGGACAGGTGCGGGGACCGGGGAGCTGTTTTTT. The whole variable domain, remainder taken from reference TRBV25-1 and TRBJ2-2, is EADIYQTPRYLVIGTGKKITLECSQTMGHDKMYWYQQDPGMELHLIHYSYGVNSTEKGDLSSESTVSRIRTEHFPLTLESARPSHTSQYLCASSEPRTGAGTGELFFGEGSRLTVL.

A word on this clone: Within the sample, other DNA sequences also encode this same CDR3. CDR3 bases: TGTGCCAGTAGTCCGGGACAGGGGGCTTACGAGCAGTACTTC. Translation gives CASSPGQGAYEQYF. The chain recombines TRBV19 with TRBJ2-7; 12 bases fit TRBD1. J lost 4 bases, V lost 5 bases, and 3 bases had no gene match. The germline CDR1 and CDR2 sequences are LNHDA and SQIVND (reference sequence). The CDR3 consists of 14 residues.

The chain uses TRBV7-9 and TRBJ2-2, with 12 bases aligning to TRBD2. The CDR3 is 18 residues long. V was pared by 5 bases and J by 0 bases, with 7 bases of the junction left unmatched. Germline lookup yields CDR1 SEHNR and CDR2 FQNEAQ (reference sequence). The CDR3: CASSQVGTSGSNTGELFF. In nucleotides, the CDR3 is TGTGCCAGCAGCCAAGTAGGGACTAGCGGGTCGAACACCGGGGAGCTGTTTTTT.

In DNA, the CDR3 is TGTGCCAGCAGCTACAGGGAGGGGAATTCACCCCTCCACTTT. It codes for CASSYREGNSPLHF. The chain carries TRBV7-8 and TRBJ1-6, with a tentative D call TRBD1 (6 bases). CDR3 length: 14 residues. Germline lookup yields CDR1 SGHVS and CDR2 FQNEAQ. V shed 4 bases and J shed 7 bases, with 11 bases lying between them.

This clone was found a few times. CDR3 in amino acids: CAWSSAFEAFF. Here the CDR3 DNA reads TGTGCCTGGAGTAGCGCCTTCGAAGCTTTCTTT. The chain couples TRBV30 to TRBJ1-1; D is uncertain. Germline V lookup: CDR1 GTSNPN, CDR2 SVGIG (reference sequence). This CDR3 region has 11 residues. The germline V and J ends were trimmed by 2 bases and 8 bases, with 9 bases remaining between them.

The V call is TRBV11-2, the J call TRBJ2-7, with 10 positions matching TRBD2. CDR1 and CDR2 from the germline V gene are SGHAT and FQNNGV. The CDR3 loop spans 16 amino acids. With 1 base clipped from V and 0 bases from J, the junction kept 3 bases outside the gene matches. The CDR3, as DNA: TGTGCCAGCAGCTTAGGAGCTAGCGGGAGCTCCTACGAGCAGTACTTC. The encoded protein is CASSLGASGSSYEQYF. Full variable domain (remainder filled in from reference TRBV11-2 and TRBJ2-7): EAGVAQSPRYKIIEKRQSVAFWCNPISGHATLYWYQQILGQGPKLLIQFQNNGVVDDSQLPKDRFSAERLKGVDSTLKIQPAKLEDSAVYLCASSLGASGSSYEQYFGPGTRLTVT.

The chain uses TRBV27 and TRBJ2-1, with D possibly being TRBD1 (6 bases). The CDR3 is made up of 14 amino acids. Looked up from germline, CDR1 is MNHEY and CDR2 is SMNVEV (reference sequence). The V gene lost 3 bases and the J gene lost 8 bases, with 14 bases spanning the gap. The CDR3 here is CASSFGGGGHEQFF. CDR3 bases: TGTGCCAGCAGTTTTGGTGGGGGCGGCCATGAGCAGTTCTTC.